This TCR beta chain was sequenced during a study of T-cell reconstitution after alpha-beta-depleted transplantation in children. Overall study results and limits: Diversity of TCRbeta at day 60 was high in some patients, arising from surviving recipient T cells and thymic progenitors. Approximately two months post-transplant, alpha-beta T cells reportedly originated from several hundred expanded graft clones.

This clonotype was counted only a few times. The antigen is undetermined. V shed 5 bases, J shed 6 bases, and the junction held 4 bases outside the gene matches. The CDR3 runs to 14 residues. Germline V gene sequence: CDR1 SEHNR, CDR2 FQNEAQ (reference sequence). Molecular barcoding with unique molecular identifiers was used for the TCRbeta library. Each CDR3 protein gets one entry after TCRdb re-called the PCR reads with MiXCR. The sample consists of a few hundred thousand distinct CDR3 sequences, around 16% of them appearing once. This chain connects TRBV7-9 to TRBJ2-2; TRBD2 matches 9 bases. The sequencing here drew on PBMCs, mostly from graft donor cells, taken 360 days after TCRalphabeta/CD19-depleted stem cell transplant. The receptor was derived from a boy younger than two who had a stem cell transplant for Wiskott-Aldrich syndrome, so the T cells may come from the graft donor. The CDR3 DNA follows: TGTGCCAGCAGCCGGACTAGCGAGGCCGGGGAGCTGTTTTTT. Amino acid sequence: CASSRTSEAGELFF.